The 21 T cell receptor beta chains in this list originate from one sample, sequenced in a study of kidney transplant recipient with SARS-CoV-2 infection. From the reads, TCRdb called clonotypes with MiXCR, one entry per CDR3 protein. The table shows 200,000 to 300,000 distinct CDR3 sequences, with around 28% occurring only once. The sequences come from a blood sample, collected at baseline and on day 111 from a kidney transplant recipient. The receptors originated from a male patient between 25 and 40 years old who had COVID-19 and was a kidney transplant recipient. Some T cells could come from the graft donor.

Ten or more counts support this clonotype. The rearrangement links TRBV10-1 to TRBJ1-2; no clear D. Germline assignment: CDR1 WNHNN and CDR2 SYGVQD (reference sequence). V lost 5 bases and J 4 bases, leaving 23 bases between the germline ends. The CDR3 has 17 residues. CDR3: CASSHFLRSRKTYGYTF. For the CDR3, the DNA is TGCGCCAGCAGTCATTTCTTAAGATCGCGAAAGACCTATGGCTACACCTTC.

Regarding this clonotype: This may be a read error: a much more frequent sequence differs by one nucleotide. CDR3 region: CASSLTGVAELFF. The CDR3 nucleotides read TGCGCCAGCAGCTTGACAGGGGTTGCGGAGCTGTTTTTT. The chain couples TRBV5-1 to TRBJ2-2; 7 nucleotides align to TRBD1. V gave up 1 base and J gave up 10 bases; unmatched junction bases: 4. This CDR3 comprises 13 residues. Per germline, CDR1 SGHRS and CDR2 YFSETQ. The full variable domain, completed using reference TRBV5-1 and TRBJ2-2, is KAGVTQTPRYLIKTRGQQVTLSCSPISGHRSVSWYQQTPGQGLQFLFEYFSETQRNKGNFPGRFSGRQFSNSRSEMNVSTLELGDSALYLCASSLTGVAELFFGEGSRLTVL.

Comments on this clonotype: Being one base from a much bigger clone, this may be a read error. The chain has TRBV28 and TRBJ2-2; a weak D match, TRBD1 (7 bases). The CDR3 extends over 14 amino acids. CDR1 is MDHEN, CDR2 SYDVKM, per germline. V was trimmed by 10 bases and J by 4 bases, leaving 16 bases between them. The CDR3 region has the DNA TGTGCCATAGGGGGGCCAGGGGGCACCGGGGAGCTGTTTTTT. Translated, it gives CAIGGPGGTGELFF.

This clonotype was seen once. This sequence may be a read error, since a much larger clone differs from it by one base. The chain links TRBV12-5 to TRBJ1-2; weak D call: TRBD1 (5 bases). The CDR3 is 17 amino acids. V was clipped by 5 bases and J by 4 bases, with 23 bases between them. Germline-derived CDR1 and CDR2 are LGHNT and FRNRAP. The DNA of the CDR3 is TGTGCTAGTGGTGCAGTGTGTTTGCAGGGAAAGACCTATGGCTACACCTTC. Protein product: CASGAVCLQGKTYGYTF.

This clonotype was found many times. The limits of the CDR3 on the DNA are not certain, so only TCRdb's listed CDR3 is given. The J gene is TRBJ1-2, the V gene TRBV7-5. TRBV7-5 is reported as a pseudogene. The CDR3 is 19 amino acids in total, end residues counted. CDR3 region: CISVPELVCEVGKTYGYTF.

As regards this clonotype: This may be a read error: a much more frequent sequence differs by one nucleotide. The chain has TRBV12-2 and TRBJ1-2. TRBV12-2 is described as a pseudogene. CDR3 size: 17 residues. The CDR3 DNA reads TGTGCAAGTCGCCGGTTACCGACTCCACGAAAGGCCTATGGCTACACCTTC. Its protein product is CASRRLPTPRKAYGYTF.

There are a few counts of this clonotype. The chain employs TRBV20-1 and TRBJ2-5; 8 bases agree with TRBD1. The CDR3 consists of 14 residues. Germline CDR1 and CDR2: DFQATT and SNEGSKA (reference sequence). Losses at the gene ends were 6 bases for V and 1 base for J; bases not matched to a gene: 7. DNA for the CDR3: TGCAGTGCGGACGGACAGGGCGTCCAAGAGACCCAGTACTTC. Translating gives CSADGQGVQETQYF.

This clonotype was observed at least ten times. This sequence joins TRBV6-5 and TRBJ1-6; D gene uncertain. Between the trimmed V and J ends, which lost 5 bases and 7 bases, there was a span of 15 bases. There are 15 residues in the CDR3. Germline V gene sequence: CDR1 MNHEY, CDR2 SVGAGI. The CDR3 sequence is CASSPRLGGNSPLHF. CDR3 sequence (DNA): TGTGCCAGCAGTCCACGTTTGGGTGGAAATTCACCCCTCCACTTT.

This clonotype was found once. This may be a read error, as it is one base from a much larger clone. The CDR3 here is CSALGQGIYEQYF. The CDR3 DNA reads as TGCAGTGCTTTAGGACAGGGGATCTACGAGCAGTACTTC. The rearrangement uses TRBV20-1 and TRBJ2-7; 9 nucleotides match TRBD1. V dropped 5 bases and J dropped 3; count of bases not matched to a gene: 5. Germline CDR1 and CDR2: DFQATT and SNEGSKA (reference sequence). The CDR3 loop spans 13 amino acids.

This clonotype came up many times. The chain links TRBV7-2 to TRBJ2-3, with TRBD2 as a possible D gene (5 bases). Trimming pared 5 bases from V and 2 bases from J, leaving 17 bases between. Germline CDR1 reads SGHTA; CDR2 reads FQGNSA. This CDR3 has 16 amino acids. CDR3 sequence (DNA): TGTGCCAGCAGCCGCCGAGGGATCCCTGACACAGATACGCAGTATTTT. Its protein product is CASSRRGIPDTDTQYF.

This clonotype has a count of ten or more. The chain recombines TRBV6-5 with TRBJ1-4; D is undetermined. The germline V gene encodes CDR1 MNHEY and CDR2 SVGAGI. Trimming took 6 bases from V and 8 from J, leaving 16 bases between them. The CDR3 runs to 14 residues. CDR3 sequence (DNA): TGTGCCAGCAGCCGAACCTCACGTGAGGAAAAACTGTTTTTT. Amino acids: CASSRTSREEKLFF.

This clonotype was seen ten or more times. V is TRBV16 and J is TRBJ1-2; D is possibly TRBD1 (5 bases). The V and J ends lost 5 bases and 4 bases respectively, with 23 bases between them. The CDR3 length is 17 residues. Germline V gene data show CDR1 as KGHSY and CDR2 as FQNENV. The DNA of the CDR3 is TGTGCCAGCAGCATCTCGGGGGTCGTTAGAAAGACCTATGGCTACACCTTC. This encodes CASSISGVVRKTYGYTF. Filled out from reference TRBV16 and TRBJ1-2, the complete variable domain reads GEEVAQTPKHLVRGEGQKAKLYCAPIKGHSYVFWYQQVLKNEFKFLISFQNENVFDETGMPKERFSAKCLPNSPCSLEIQATKLEDSAVYFCASSISGVVRKTYGYTFGSGTRLTVV.

There are many counts of this clonotype. Here the CDR3 reads CASSTKDSGYYEQYF. The CDR3 DNA follows: TGTGCCAGTAGTACCAAGGACAGTGGGTACTACGAGCAGTACTTC. This sequence joins TRBV19 and TRBJ2-7; D might be TRBD1 (6 bases). V lost 4 bases, J lost 3 bases, and 16 bases lay in between. Germline CDR1 LNHDA, CDR2 SQIVND (reference sequence). The CDR3 totals 15 residues. Complete variable domain (other parts from reference TRBV19 and TRBJ2-7): DGGITQSPKYLFRKEGQNVTLSCEQNLNHDAMYWYRQDPGQGLRLIYYSQIVNDFQKGDIAEGYSVSREKKESFPLTVTSAQKNPTAFYLCASSTKDSGYYEQYFGPGTRLTVT.

This clonotype was seen ten or more times. Written as DNA, the CDR3 is TGTGCCAGCAAGTTGCGGGGGGCTGGATCACCCCTCCACTTT. Residues: CASKLRGAGSPLHF. V is TRBV28 and J is TRBJ1-6, with D perhaps matching TRBD1 (6 bases). From germline, CDR1 is MDHEN and CDR2 SYDVKM. The V gene lost 7 bases and the J gene lost 10 bases, with 17 bases spanning the gap. The CDR3 contains 14 residues.

In its sample, this clonotype was seen many times. V and J are TRBV28 and TRBJ1-4; D remains ambiguous. The CDR3 covers 15 residues. Trimming took 0 bases from V and 6 from J, leaving 11 bases between them. Germline CDR1 is MDHEN and CDR2 is SYDVKM. Written as DNA, the CDR3 is TGTGCCAGCAGTTTATGGAGGCAGATGGATGAAAAACTGTTTTTT. Translation gives CASSLWRQMDEKLFF.

Ten or more counts support this clonotype. CDR3: CATSDSPGQGAAVEAFF. DNA for the CDR3: TGTGCCACCAGTGATTCACCGGGACAGGGGGCCGCGGTTGAAGCTTTCTTT. The chain recombines TRBV24-1 with TRBJ1-1, with 12 bases lining up with TRBD1. Germline CDR1 KGHDR, CDR2 SFDVKD. The trim removed 2 bases at V and 7 bases at J, leaving 10 bases unmatched. This CDR3 has 17 residues.

This clonotype occurred many times. This chain connects TRBV10-1 to TRBJ1-2; unclear D gene. The CDR3 sequence is 17 residues long. CDR1 WNHNN and CDR2 SYGVQD come from the germline V gene (reference sequence). Trimming took off 5 bases at V and 4 bases at J, with 23 bases between the two ends. For the CDR3, the DNA is TGCGCCAGCAGTAGCCGGCAAAGATCGCGAAAGACCTATGGCTACACCTTC. Amino acids: CASSSRQRSRKTYGYTF.

In its sample, this clonotype was seen many times. V gene TRBV6-2 or TRBV6-3 combines with J gene TRBJ2-7, with TRBD2 identical over 9 bases. The CDR3 loop spans 14 amino acids. Germline V lookup: CDR1 MNHEY, CDR2 SVGEGT. J lost 3 bases, V lost 5 bases, and 5 bases had no gene match. CDR3 nucleotides: TGTGCCAGCAGTCAGCTAGCGGGGCTCTACGAGCAGTACTTC. Amino acids: CASSQLAGLYEQYF.

The CDR3 region is CASSLWLGQGNTIYF. The CDR3 DNA reads as TGTGCCAGCAGTTTATGGTTGGGACAAGGAAACACCATATATTTT. The V and J genes are TRBV12-3 or TRBV12-4 and TRBJ1-3; maybe TRBD1 (6 bases). There are 15 residues in the CDR3. V shed 2 bases and J shed 4 bases, with 12 bases lying between them.

With regard to this clonotype: This may be a read error, as it is one base from a much larger clone. The chain is built from TRBV20-1 and TRBJ1-1; weak D call: TRBD1 (5 bases). This CDR3 has 14 amino acids. Germline lookup yields CDR1 DFQATT and CDR2 SNEGSKA (reference sequence). Between the trimmed V and J ends, which lost 4 bases and 4 bases, there was a span of 16 bases. CDR3 bases: TGCAGTGCTAACCCCGGGACGTGGGGCACTGAAGCTTTCTTT. It encodes CSANPGTWGTEAFF.

This clonotype was seen only a few times. This chain connects TRBV7-9 to TRBJ2-3; the match to TRBD1 covers 7 bases. CDR1 SEHNR and CDR2 FQNEAQ come from the germline V gene (reference sequence). V dropped 5 bases and J dropped 1; count of bases not matched to a gene: 9. The CDR3 has 16 amino acids. The CDR3 spells CASSLAVGTGTDTQYF. Written as DNA, the CDR3 is TGTGCCAGCAGCCTCGCTGTCGGGACAGGCACAGATACGCAGTATTTT.